These 32 T cell receptor beta chains originate from one sample sequenced in a study of a mutant IDH1 vaccine in newly diagnosed glioma. Some clones are missing from TCRdb's copy, which holds only in-frame ones; the method was immunoSEQ multiplex PCR. The table has about 66,000 clones, 65% to 75% seen once. These receptors' targets are unknown. The sample's time point: week 35, safety follow-up. A single vaccine dose contained 300 ug of mutant IDH1 20-mer peptide, and topical imiquimod was used with it. The material sequenced was PBMCs, taken from a glioma patient whose treatment included an IDH1 peptide vaccine. The receptors here all came from a man aged 50 to 60 with glioma.

This clone was counted once. This sequence joins TRBV7-9 and TRBJ1-1; tentative D call: TRBD1 (6 bases). Trimming left V 5 bases short and J 4 bases short, with 14 bases between. Germline V gene sequence: CDR1 SEHNR, CDR2 FQNEAQ (reference sequence). CDR3 length equals 14 residues. The DNA of the CDR3 is TGTGCCAGCAGCCCTACAGGGCTGGGCACTGAAGCTTTCTTT. As protein: CASSPTGLGTEAFF.

The CDR3: CAWSVKANTEAFF. CDR3 DNA sequence: TGTGCCTGGAGTGTAAAGGCGAACACTGAAGCTTTCTTT. This rearrangement joins TRBV30 to TRBJ1-1, with no clear D. From germline, CDR1 is GTSNPN and CDR2 SVGIG (reference sequence). V was cut by 0 bases and J by 1 base, with 6 bases left in between. CDR3 length: 13 amino acids.

V usage is TRBV6-4 and J usage is TRBJ2-7, with D possibly being TRBD1 (6 bases). The CDR3 covers 14 residues. Looked up from germline, CDR1 is MRHNA and CDR2 is SNTAGT. Trimming removed 8 bases from V and 4 bases from J, with 18 bases in between. The CDR3 region is CASEWGRGEYEQYF. Written as DNA, the CDR3 is TGTGCCAGCGAGTGGGGCAGGGGCGAATACGAGCAGTACTTC.

This clone was found a few times. The chain couples TRBV4-1 to TRBJ2-5; a possible D gene is TRBD2 (6 bases). CDR3 length: 13 residues. Germline V gives CDR1 MGHRA, CDR2 YSYEKL. The ends were cut back, 6 bases at V and 4 bases at J, with 12 bases in the middle. This chain's CDR3 is CASSRLVAETQYF. DNA of the CDR3: TGCGCCAGCAGTCGACTAGTCGCAGAGACCCAGTACTTC.

The rearrangement joins TRBV18 to TRBJ1-2; D unclear. The CDR3 extends over 13 amino acids. CDR1 KGHSH and CDR2 LQKENI come from the germline V gene. V lost 6 bases and J 8 bases, leaving 16 bases between the germline ends. As DNA, the CDR3 is TGTGCCAGCTCCCAGGACGGGGAACGGGGCTACACCTTC. Its protein product is CASSQDGERGYTF.

This rearrangement joins TRBV5-5 to TRBJ2-6, with D hard to call. Trimming shortened V by 2 bases and J by 0 bases, and 6 bases separated the two germline ends. Looked up from germline, CDR1 is SGHKS and CDR2 is YYEKEE (reference sequence). The CDR3 is made up of 15 amino acids. CDR3 sequence: CASSFVYSGANVLTF. CDR3 nucleotide sequence: TGTGCCAGCAGCTTCGTTTACTCTGGGGCCAACGTCCTGACTTTC.

The J gene is TRBJ2-7, the V gene TRBV5-6; 7 nucleotides align to TRBD2. CDR1 and CDR2 (germline): SGHDT, YYEEEE. V shed 0 bases and J 11 bases; nucleotides not matched to a gene: 5. The CDR3 length is 12 residues. CDR3 amino acids: CASSLGGRTEYF. The DNA of the CDR3 is TGTGCCAGCAGCTTGGGCGGGAGAACGGAGTACTTC.

The J gene is TRBJ2-5, the V gene TRBV5-1; D tentatively fits TRBD1 or TRBD2 (7 bases each). Germline V gene data show CDR1 as SGHRS and CDR2 as YFSETQ. The CDR3 has 16 residues. The V end was cut by 4 bases, the J end by 4 bases, with 20 bases between. The DNA for the CDR3 is TGCGCCAGCAGCACCCGGTTCAGGGGGGGGAGAGAGACCCAGTACTTC. This sequence encodes CASSTRFRGGRETQYF. Supplemented by reference TRBV5-1 and TRBJ2-5, the full variable domain reads KAGVTQTPRYLIKTRGQQVTLSCSPISGHRSVSWYQQTPGQGLQFLFEYFSETQRNKGNFPGRFSGRQFSNSRSEMNVSTLELGDSALYLCASSTRFRGGRETQYFGPGTRLLVL.

The chain employs TRBV19 and TRBJ2-1, with unresolved D. The V end lost 6 bases, the J end lost 3 bases, and 9 bases lay between the germline ends. This CDR3 region has 13 residues. In germline, CDR1 is LNHDA, CDR2 SQIVND (reference sequence). The CDR3 sequence is CASSGYLYNEQFF. The CDR3 DNA reads as TGTGCCAGTAGCGGATACCTCTACAATGAGCAGTTCTTC.

The chain employs TRBV5-6 and TRBJ1-2; D may be TRBD1 (5 bases). V was clipped by 3 bases and J by 8 bases, with 11 bases between them. This CDR3 has 12 amino acids. CDR1 is SGHDT and CDR2 is YYEEEE in the germline V gene. The CDR3 DNA is TGTGCCAGCAGCTCAGGGACCTGGGGCTACACCTTC. Protein sequence: CASSSGTWGYTF. Combining the CDR3 with reference TRBV5-6 and TRBJ1-2 gives the whole variable domain DAGVTQSPTHLIKTRGQQVTLRCSPKSGHDTVSWYQQALGQGPQFIFQYYEEEERQRGNFPDRFSGHQFPNYSSELNVNALLLGDSALYLCASSSGTWGYTFGSGTRLTVV.

The rearrangement links TRBV19 to TRBJ1-5, with D unresolved. CDR1 LNHDA and CDR2 SQIVND come from the germline V gene (reference sequence). Trimming stripped 5 bases from V and 1 base from J, with 18 bases between. This CDR3 spans 17 amino acids. CDR3 loop: CASSPRGDVGSNQPQHF. The CDR3 bases are TGTGCCAGTAGTCCAAGAGGTGACGTAGGAAGCAATCAGCCCCAGCATTTT.

This sequence joins TRBV5-4 and TRBJ1-1; perhaps TRBD1 as D (6 bases). CDR3 length: 14 amino acids. The V gene lost 2 bases and the J gene lost 5 bases, with 13 bases spanning the gap. Looked up from germline, CDR1 is SGHNT and CDR2 is YYREEE (reference sequence). The DNA for the CDR3 is TGTGCCAGCAGCTTAGGGGGGGCGGAGACTGAAGCTTTCTTT. Its translation: CASSLGGAETEAFF.

The genes are TRBV30 and TRBJ2-4, with TRBD2 identical over 8 bases. Per germline, CDR1 GTSNPN and CDR2 SVGIG (reference sequence). The CDR3 length is 16 residues. The J segment lost 6 bases and the V segment lost 2 bases, leaving 12 bases of the junction unmatched. The CDR3 here is CAWSLRTAGGLNIQYF. The CDR3, as DNA: TGTGCCTGGAGTTTGAGGACGGCGGGGGGATTAAACATTCAGTACTTC.

The rearrangement joins TRBV30 to TRBJ1-2; 7 bases map to TRBD1. This CDR3 is built from 18 residues. The V and J ends lost 3 bases and 3 bases, in that order; junction bases with no gene match: 19. Per germline, CDR1 GTSNPN and CDR2 SVGIG (reference sequence). This chain's CDR3 is CAWRRGDREGDGDYGYTF. The CDR3 DNA is TGTGCCTGGAGGAGGGGCGACAGGGAGGGTGACGGGGACTATGGCTACACCTTC.

The V gene is TRBV9, the J gene TRBJ1-4; no definite D call. Trimming cost V 4 bases and J 8 bases, with 15 bases left between them. CDR1 is SGDLS and CDR2 is YYNGEE in the germline V gene. The length of the CDR3 is 14 residues. This chain's CDR3 is CASSPRPENEKLFF. CDR3 DNA: TGTGCCAGCAGCCCCCGACCGGAGAACGAAAAACTGTTTTTT.

The chain has TRBV5-6 and TRBJ2-3; D not certain. Germline lookup yields CDR1 SGHDT and CDR2 YYEEEE. CDR3 length: 13 amino acids. V was clipped by 0 bases and J by 1 base, with 3 bases between them. The chain's CDR3 is CASSLDRTDTQYF. CDR3 nucleotide sequence: TGTGCCAGCAGCTTGGACCGCACAGATACGCAGTATTTT.

This chain links TRBV28 with TRBJ2-7; 10 nucleotides agree with TRBD2. This CDR3 spans 13 amino acids. Trimming took 5 bases from V and 4 from J; bases not matched to a gene: 2. Germline values: CDR1 MDHEN, CDR2 SYDVKM. CDR3 sequence: CASSPLAGYEQYF. CDR3 nucleotides: TGTGCCAGCAGTCCACTAGCGGGGTACGAGCAGTACTTC.

This chain links TRBV5-1 with TRBJ1-4; the D gene is possibly TRBD1 (6 bases). Trimming removed 3 bases at V and 6 bases at J, with 12 bases between. The V gene's germline CDR1 is SGHRS and CDR2 YFSETQ. CDR3 length: 14 amino acids. The CDR3 is CASSSGGVDEKLFF. In DNA, the CDR3 is TGCGCCAGCAGCTCCGGGGGCGTGGATGAAAAACTGTTTTTT.

The CDR3 spells CASSEAKDGNNYGYTF. The CDR3 DNA reads as TGTGCCAGCAGTGAAGCGAAGGACGGAAATAACTATGGCTACACCTTC. The chain has TRBV2 and TRBJ1-2, with D unresolved. Germline assignment: CDR1 SNHLY and CDR2 FYNNEI. V dropped 0 bases and J dropped 1 base, with 12 bases sitting between them. The CDR3 consists of 16 residues.

V usage is TRBV6-6 and J usage is TRBJ1-2; 7 nucleotides line up with TRBD1. This CDR3 is 14 amino acids long. Looked up from germline, CDR1 is MNHNY and CDR2 is SVGAGI (reference sequence). J gave up 3 bases and V 7 bases, and 8 bases lay outside the gene matches. The CDR3 is CASTPGTDYYGYTF. Written as DNA, the CDR3 is TGTGCCAGCACCCCCGGGACAGACTACTATGGCTACACCTTC.

This chain uses TRBV4-3 with TRBJ2-1; 11 bases are shared with TRBD2. The germline V gene has CDR1 LGHNA and CDR2 YSLEER. V shed 0 bases, J shed 9 bases, and the junction held 7 bases outside the gene matches. The CDR3 is 16 residues long. This chain's CDR3 is CASSQDPGTSGGEQFF. Here the CDR3 DNA reads TGCGCCAGCAGCCAAGATCCCGGGACTAGCGGTGGTGAGCAGTTCTTC.

This clone came up once. The chain uses TRBV27 and TRBJ2-7; D perhaps matches TRBD1 (5 bases). Trimming left V 2 bases short and J 3 bases short, with 5 bases between. The germline CDR1 and CDR2 sequences are MNHEY and SMNVEV (reference sequence). CDR3 length: 12 amino acids. The CDR3 loop is CASSLRGYEQYF. Here the CDR3 DNA reads TGTGCCAGCAGTTTAAGGGGCTACGAGCAGTACTTC.

The J gene is TRBJ2-7, the V gene TRBV27; 8 positions match TRBD2. CDR1 and CDR2 from the germline V gene are MNHEY and SMNVEV (reference sequence). This CDR3 is built from 14 residues. The junction had 9 bases not matched to a gene; V was cut back by 5 bases and J by 6 bases. The CDR3, as DNA: TGTGCCAGCAGTCCCCTTGCGGGGGGATCCGAGCAGTACTTC. Its translation: CASSPLAGGSEQYF.

The J gene is TRBJ2-5, the V gene TRBV14; the match to TRBD2 covers 12 bases. The CDR3 covers 13 residues. Germline V gives CDR1 SGHDN, CDR2 FVKESK. Trimming removed 8 bases from V and 5 bases from J; junction bases left unmatched: 3. The DNA of the CDR3 is TGTGCCAGCCGACTAGCGGGGGTTGAGACCCAGTACTTC. It codes for CASRLAGVETQYF.

The chain employs TRBV5-4 and TRBJ2-7; maybe TRBD1 (6 bases). V was shortened by 2 bases and J by 7 bases, with 13 bases between the two germline ends. The CDR3 length is 13 residues. From germline, CDR1 is SGHNT and CDR2 YYREEE (reference sequence). The CDR3: CASSFRGTWEQYF. CDR3 bases: TGTGCCAGCAGCTTTAGGGGGACGTGGGAGCAGTACTTC.

The J gene is TRBJ1-1, the V gene TRBV4-3; D gene uncertain. CDR1 and CDR2 (germline): LGHNA, YSLEER. This CDR3 is 15 amino acids long. V was pared by 0 bases and J by 4 bases, with 12 bases between. CDR3 bases: TGCGCCAGCAGCCAAGATGAGGGTTACGGCACTGAAGCTTTCTTT. Its protein is CASSQDEGYGTEAFF.

In regard to this clone: The junction and the germline gene differ at one end; a read error may be behind it. The chain joins TRBV9 to TRBJ1-1; 9 nucleotides line up with TRBD1. The CDR3 has 15 residues. Germline values: CDR1 SGDLS, CDR2 YYNGEE. The CDR3 here is CASSAPGTGNSEAFF. The DNA of the CDR3 is TGTGCCAGCAGCGCCCCGGGGACAGGGAACTCTGAAGCTTTCTTT.

The chain employs TRBV7-9 and TRBJ2-2; D uncertain. V lost 4 bases and J lost 7, with 19 bases in between. The CDR3 runs to 16 residues. Germline values: CDR1 SEHNR, CDR2 FQNEAQ (reference sequence). CDR3 residues: CASSSRPGFRIGELFF. The CDR3, as DNA: TGTGCCAGCAGCTCACGCCCCGGGTTCAGGATCGGGGAGCTGTTTTTT.

The chain joins TRBV30 to TRBJ1-6, with D unclear. CDR3 length: 11 amino acids. V shed 0 bases and J shed 12 bases, with 6 bases lying between them. In germline, CDR1 is GTSNPN, CDR2 SVGIG (reference sequence). CDR3 DNA sequence: TGTGCCTGGAGTGTTCAAGGACCCCTCCACTTT. It encodes CAWSVQGPLHF.

V and J are TRBV10-3 and TRBJ2-3; 8 nucleotides match TRBD1. The V gene's germline CDR1 is ENHRY and CDR2 SYGVKD. The length of the CDR3 is 15 residues. V lost 4 bases to trimming and J lost 2 bases; unmatched junction nucleotides: 5. CDR3 DNA: TGTGCCATCAGTGCCGGGACAGGAGACACAGATACGCAGTATTTT. The encoded protein is CAISAGTGDTDTQYF.

Note on this clone: This sample also contains other DNA sequences that code for the same CDR3. The V call is TRBV5-4, the J call TRBJ1-3, with 7 bases identical to TRBD1. CDR1 and CDR2 from the germline V gene are SGHNT and YYREEE (reference sequence). This CDR3 is 15 amino acids long. Losses at the gene ends were 0 bases for V and 4 bases for J; bases not matched to a gene: 4. CDR3 in amino acids: CASSLERGPGNTIYF. The CDR3 DNA follows: TGTGCCAGCAGCTTGGAAAGGGGGCCGGGAAACACCATATATTTT.

The chain employs TRBV2 and TRBJ2-3; D ambiguous. The germline V and J ends were trimmed by 2 bases and 3 bases, with 9 bases remaining between them. Looked up from germline, CDR1 is SNHLY and CDR2 is FYNNEI. The CDR3 has 14 amino acids. The DNA for the CDR3 is TGTGCCAGCAGTGAAAGAGACCGAACAGATACGCAGTATTTT. Protein sequence: CASSERDRTDTQYF.